One sample yielded the 32 T cell receptor beta chains listed below, sequenced in a study of blood T cell repertoires in COVID-19. The repertoire was sequenced with immunoSEQ multiplex PCR; TCRdb's copy has only in-frame clones and lacks some. The sample has 130,000 to 150,000 clones, roughly 84% seen once. The sequencing input was peripheral blood. The source of these receptors is a human donor in a cohort sampled during active COVID-19.

The genes are TRBV6-1 and TRBJ1-1, with D unresolved. This CDR3 is built from 10 residues. V was trimmed by 8 bases and J by 4 bases, leaving 5 bases between them. Germline CDR1 reads MNHNS; CDR2 reads SASEGT. This CDR3 reads CASGPTEAFF. CDR3 nucleotides: TGTGCCAGCGGGCCCACTGAAGCTTTCTTT.

The chain has TRBV2 and TRBJ2-5; no reliable D call. CDR3 size: 10 residues. Looked up from germline, CDR1 is SNHLY and CDR2 is FYNNEI. Trimming took 1 base from V and 14 from J, leaving 8 bases between them. CDR3 in DNA: TGTGCCAGCAGTGAAGGTAGAAGCTACTTC. Protein sequence: CASSEGRSYF.

V gene TRBV6-2 or TRBV6-3 combines with J gene TRBJ2-1, with a possible D match to TRBD1 (7 bases). The CDR3 is 17 amino acids. V gave up 4 bases and J gave up 6 bases, with 22 bases separating them. CDR1 is MNHEY and CDR2 is SVGEGT in the germline V gene. CDR3 residues: CASSSGAPTGRINEQFF. CDR3 bases: TGTGCCAGCAGTTCCGGCGCCCCGACAGGGAGGATCAATGAGCAGTTCTTC.

This chain joins TRBV3-1 (or the pseudogene TRBV3-2) and TRBJ1-5, with D tentatively TRBD1 (5 bases). The CDR3 is made up of 14 amino acids. Germline-derived CDR1 and CDR2 are LGHDT and YNNKEL (reference sequence). V was cut by 1 base and J by 2 bases, with 6 bases left in between. In DNA, the CDR3 is TGTGCCAGCAGCCAAGCCAGGGGCAATCAGCCCCAGCATTTT. Protein sequence: CASSQARGNQPQHF.

The V call is TRBV7-2, the J call TRBJ2-1, with TRBD2 matching 16 bases. Germline CDR1 reads SGHTA; CDR2 reads FQGNSA. V trimming: 6 bases; J trimming: 9 bases; junction bases outside the gene matches: 8. The CDR3 covers 16 residues. The CDR3 nucleotides read TGTGCCAGCAGTCCGGGACTAGCGGGGGGGCAGGGTGAGCAGTTCTTC. This codes for CASSPGLAGGQGEQFF.

This clone was seen a single time. The rearrangement uses TRBV19 and TRBJ2-1, with D maybe TRBD2 (6 bases). The CDR3 length is 13 residues. CDR1 LNHDA and CDR2 SQIVND come from the germline V gene (reference sequence). Trimming removed 5 bases from V and 3 bases from J, with 8 bases in between. The CDR3 region has the DNA TGTGCCAGTAGTGGGACTCGCTACAATGAGCAGTTCTTC. This codes for CASSGTRYNEQFF. Full variable domain (missing parts from reference TRBV19 and TRBJ2-1): DGGITQSPKYLFRKEGQNVTLSCEQNLNHDAMYWYRQDPGQGLRLIYYSQIVNDFQKGDIAEGYSVSREKKESFPLTVTSAQKNPTAFYLCASSGTRYNEQFFGPGTRLTVL.

This chain joins TRBV9 and TRBJ1-6, with 7 bases lining up with TRBD1. The CDR3 is 15 residues long. Germline V lookup: CDR1 SGDLS, CDR2 YYNGEE. Trimming took 0 bases from V and 10 from J; bases not matched to a gene: 7. The CDR3 nucleotides are TGTGCCAGCAGCGTAGCAGGGCAGGGGGGCTCACCCCTCCACTTT. This codes for CASSVAGQGGSPLHF.

V is TRBV20-1 and J is TRBJ1-2; D is unresolved. Trimming pared 3 bases from V and 6 bases from J, leaving 11 bases between. The CDR3 is made up of 12 amino acids. Germline assignment: CDR1 DFQATT and CDR2 SNEGSKA (reference sequence). The CDR3 region has the DNA TGCAGTGCTAGTCGGGGTGGCGATGGCTACACCTTC. It encodes CSASRGGDGYTF.

This chain joins TRBV6-5 and TRBJ1-2, with no clear D. The germline gives CDR1 MNHEY, CDR2 SVGAGI. This CDR3 has 13 amino acids. V was shortened by 10 bases and J by 1 base, with 13 bases between the two germline ends. In nucleotides, the CDR3 is TGTGCCACCAGGAGGCTGAATAACTATGGCTACACCTTC. It is translated as CATRRLNNYGYTF.

This chain links TRBV7-2 with TRBJ2-6; D is possibly TRBD1 (6 bases). This CDR3 region has 17 residues. The germline V and J ends were trimmed by 5 bases and 0 bases, with 14 bases remaining between them. Germline loops: CDR1 SGHTA, CDR2 FQGNSA. In nucleotides, the CDR3 is TGTGCCAGCAGCCGGGATCGGACAGCCTCTGGGGCCAACGTCCTGACTTTC. This codes for CASSRDRTASGANVLTF. The complete variable domain, with remaining parts taken from reference TRBV7-2 and TRBJ2-6, reads GAGVSQSPSNKVTEKGKDVELRCDPISGHTALYWYRQSLGQGLEFLIYFQGNSAPDKSGLPSDRFSAERTGGSVSTLTIQRTQQEDSAVYLCASSRDRTASGANVLTFGAGSRLTVL.

V is TRBV7-8 and J is TRBJ2-2, with 10 bases identical to TRBD2. The germline gives CDR1 SGHVS, CDR2 FQNEAQ. The CDR3 contains 16 residues. Losses at the gene ends were 5 bases for V and 0 bases for J; bases not matched to a gene: 3. The CDR3 region is CASSRAGGTNTGELFF. CDR3 DNA sequence: TGTGCCAGCAGCCGAGCGGGGGGGACGAACACCGGGGAGCTGTTTTTT.

This rearrangement joins TRBV28 to TRBJ2-1; TRBD1 agrees at 7 bases. The trim removed 5 bases at V and 5 bases at J, leaving 18 bases unmatched. Germline values: CDR1 MDHEN, CDR2 SYDVKM. The CDR3 runs to 18 residues. CDR3 bases: TGTGCCAGCAGTCCCGATTACAGGGGACCCAACTACAACAATGAGCAGTTCTTC. Translated, it gives CASSPDYRGPNYNNEQFF.

The chain links TRBV5-4 to TRBJ2-3; 9 nucleotides match TRBD2. Germline loops: CDR1 SGHNT, CDR2 YYREEE (reference sequence). The CDR3 loop spans 16 amino acids. V was clipped by 1 base and J by 4 bases; unmatched bases: 7. Here the CDR3 reads CASSLKSSGAPDTQYF. The CDR3 nucleotides are TGTGCCAGCAGCTTGAAATCTAGCGGGGCCCCAGATACGCAGTATTTT.

The V and J genes are TRBV7-2 and TRBJ2-3, with 10 bases fitting TRBD1. This CDR3 comprises 15 residues. Germline CDR1 and CDR2: SGHTA and FQGNSA. The V gene end was trimmed by 5 bases and the J gene end by 4 bases; junction bases not matched to a gene: 6. The CDR3 is CASSRQGARADTQYF. In DNA, the CDR3 is TGTGCCAGCAGCAGACAGGGGGCGCGGGCAGATACGCAGTATTTT.

The genes are TRBV11-3 and TRBJ1-1; 9 nucleotides align to TRBD1. This CDR3 comprises 18 residues. Germline V lookup: CDR1 SGHNT, CDR2 YENEEA. J was trimmed by 1 base and V by 5 bases; bases with no gene match: 14. CDR3 residues: CASSRMPGQGFGNTEAFF. The CDR3 nucleotides read TGTGCCAGCAGCCGGATGCCGGGACAGGGATTCGGGAACACTGAAGCTTTCTTT.

The chain combines TRBV10-3 with TRBJ2-2; D is perhaps TRBD1 (6 bases). Deletions cut 2 bases from V and 6 bases from J, with 19 bases between. The CDR3 contains 17 residues. Germline V CDR1 and CDR2: ENHRY, SYGVKD. As DNA, the CDR3 is TGTGCCATCAGTGAGGGAACAGGGCGGAGAAACGCCGGGGAGCTGTTTTTT. Its translation is CAISEGTGRRNAGELFF.

This chain links TRBV28 with TRBJ1-6; 9 bases are a match to TRBD1. Per the germline V gene, CDR1 is MDHEN and CDR2 is SYDVKM. The trim removed 2 bases at V and 7 bases at J, leaving 6 bases unmatched. The CDR3 consists of 16 residues. The CDR3 sequence: CASSLPQGAGNSPLHF. CDR3 sequence (DNA): TGTGCCAGCAGTTTACCACAGGGGGCCGGCAATTCACCCCTCCACTTT.

This rearrangement joins TRBV20-1 to TRBJ1-2; D ambiguous. Per germline, CDR1 DFQATT and CDR2 SNEGSKA (reference sequence). This CDR3 is built from 10 residues. The germline V and J ends were trimmed by 4 bases and 14 bases, with 14 bases remaining between them. The CDR3 DNA is TGCAGTGCTATAGAGCGGTACACGACCTTC. Translation gives CSAIERYTTF.

In its sample, this clone was seen once. V is TRBV11-2 and J is TRBJ2-5; 14 bases are a match to TRBD2. This CDR3 has 15 residues. The ends lost 5 bases at V and 6 bases at J; junction bases unmatched: 5. Germline V gene data show CDR1 as SGHAT and CDR2 as FQNNGV. For the CDR3, the DNA is TGTGCCAGCAGCCGACTAGCGGGGGGGCCACAGACCCAGTACTTC. It specifies CASSRLAGGPQTQYF.

The V and J genes are TRBV19 and TRBJ2-1; D is possibly TRBD1 (6 bases). Trimming pared 3 bases from V and 0 bases from J, leaving 15 bases between. The CDR3 is 17 amino acids. CDR1 is LNHDA and CDR2 is SQIVND in the germline V gene (reference sequence). CDR3 region: CASSMGRRDISYNEQFF. CDR3 nucleotide sequence: TGTGCCAGTAGTATGGGTCGTCGGGACATCTCCTACAATGAGCAGTTCTTC.

This clone was detected a few times. The rearrangement uses TRBV5-4 and TRBJ1-2, with TRBD1 as a possible D gene (6 bases). The V end was cut by 6 bases, the J end by 4 bases, with 16 bases between. The CDR3 length is 14 residues. CDR1 and CDR2 (germline): SGHNT, YYREEE (reference sequence). The DNA for the CDR3 is TGTGCCAGCACCCACAAAGGGGGTGGCTATGGCTACACCTTC. The encoded protein is CASTHKGGGYGYTF.

Only a few counts were recorded for this clone. The J gene is TRBJ1-3, the V gene TRBV29-1; D possibly corresponds to TRBD1 (6 bases). Trimming shortened V by 5 bases and J by 4 bases, and 12 bases separated the two germline ends. This CDR3 has 13 amino acids. Germline V gene sequence: CDR1 SQVTM, CDR2 ANQGSEA. CDR3 sequence reads: CSVKRDTGNTIYF. In nucleotides, the CDR3 is TGCAGCGTTAAACGGGACACAGGAAACACCATATATTTT. The entire variable domain, with the rest obtained from reference TRBV29-1 and TRBJ1-3, is as follows: SAVISQKPSRDICQRGTSLTIQCQVDSQVTMMFWYRQQPGQSLTLIATANQGSEATYESGFVIDKFPISRPNLTFSTLTVSNMSPEDSSIYLCSVKRDTGNTIYFGEGSWLTVV.

This chain connects TRBV30 to TRBJ2-7, with D possibly matching TRBD2 (5 bases). The CDR3 consists of 12 residues. Trimming stripped 3 bases from V and 2 bases from J, with 8 bases between. Germline CDR1 reads GTSNPN; CDR2 reads SVGIG (reference sequence). CDR3 in DNA: TGTGCCTGGAGGGAGGTCCCCTACGAGCAGTACTTC. Its translation is CAWREVPYEQYF. The full variable domain, its missing parts supplied by reference TRBV30 and TRBJ2-7, is SQTIHQWPATLVQPVGSPLSLECTVEGTSNPNLYWYRQAAGRGLQLLFYSVGIGQISSEVPQNLSASRPQDRQFILSSKKLLLSDSGFYLCAWREVPYEQYFGPGTRLTVT.

The rearrangement joins TRBV7-2 to TRBJ1-2; D call uncertain. CDR1 and CDR2 (germline): SGHTA, FQGNSA. Trimming removed 3 bases from V and 2 bases from J, with 4 bases in between. CDR3 length equals 12 residues. Here the CDR3 reads CASSFENYGYTF. Here the CDR3 DNA reads TGTGCCAGCAGCTTCGAGAACTATGGCTACACCTTC.

This clone turned up a few times. The chain links TRBV5-4 to TRBJ2-7; 10 bases align to TRBD2. CDR3 size: 16 residues. Germline V CDR1 and CDR2: SGHNT, YYREEE (reference sequence). With V trimmed by 3 bases and J by 5 bases, 11 bases remained unmatched. In nucleotides, the CDR3 is TGTGCCAGCAGCTCCCGCGGGAGCGGGGGGGCTAACGAGCAGTACTTC. This codes for CASSSRGSGGANEQYF. The whole variable domain, remainder taken from reference TRBV5-4 and TRBJ2-7, is ETGVTQSPTHLIKTRGQQVTLRCSSQSGHNTVSWYQQALGQGPQFIFQYYREEENGRGNFPPRFSGLQFPNYSSELNVNALELDDSALYLCASSSRGSGGANEQYFGPGTRLTVT.

The gene calls are TRBV3-1 (or the pseudogene TRBV3-2) and TRBJ2-5; tentatively, D is TRBD1 (5 bases). CDR1 and CDR2 from the germline V gene are LGHDT and YNNKEL (reference sequence). Trimming pared 1 base from V and 2 bases from J, leaving 8 bases between. The CDR3 loop spans 14 amino acids. The CDR3 loop reads CASSQVGHQETQYF. The DNA for the CDR3 is TGTGCCAGCAGCCAAGTTGGACATCAAGAGACCCAGTACTTC.

The genes are TRBV7-2 and TRBJ1-4; D not resolved. Germline V gene sequence: CDR1 SGHTA, CDR2 FQGNSA. This CDR3 comprises 17 residues. V lost 5 bases and J lost 8, with 24 bases in between. The CDR3 spells CASSPRAREGFGEKLFF. The CDR3 DNA sequence: TGTGCCAGCAGCCCCCGGGCGAGGGAGGGATTTGGGGAAAAACTGTTTTTT.

The V and J genes are TRBV6-2 or TRBV6-3 and TRBJ1-5; 8 bases agree with TRBD1. The CDR3 loop spans 14 amino acids. V was clipped by 4 bases and J by 5 bases; unmatched bases: 4. Germline V gives CDR1 MNHEY, CDR2 SVGEGT. CDR3 DNA sequence: TGTGCCAGCAGTTGGGACAGGACGGATCAGCCCCAGCATTTT. This encodes CASSWDRTDQPQHF.

The table lists this clone with a few counts. The chain links TRBV5-4 to TRBJ1-1; D is perhaps TRBD1 (6 bases). V was cut by 3 bases and J by 3 bases, with 12 bases left in between. CDR3 size: 14 residues. Germline-derived CDR1 and CDR2 are SGHNT and YYREEE (reference sequence). Here the CDR3 reads CASSSRTDHTEAFF. The CDR3 DNA follows: TGTGCCAGCAGCTCCCGGACAGACCACACTGAAGCTTTCTTT.

This clone was observed many times. The V gene is TRBV5-6, the J gene TRBJ1-4; 10 bases match TRBD1. Germline V lookup: CDR1 SGHDT, CDR2 YYEEEE. The J segment lost 8 bases and the V segment lost 4 bases, leaving 5 bases of the junction unmatched. The CDR3 is 14 residues long. The CDR3 sequence is CASSLDRGLEKLFF. For the CDR3, the DNA is TGTGCCAGCAGCCTCGACAGGGGGCTGGAAAAACTGTTTTTT.

This chain joins TRBV28 and TRBJ2-5; 7 bases agree with TRBD2. Germline V lookup: CDR1 MDHEN, CDR2 SYDVKM. This CDR3 comprises 14 residues. J was trimmed by 0 bases and V by 6 bases; bases with no gene match: 4. As DNA, the CDR3 is TGTGCCAGCAGATACCGGGGGGACCAAGAGACCCAGTACTTC. This gives the protein CASRYRGDQETQYF.

This rearrangement joins TRBV30 to TRBJ2-7; possible D gene TRBD1, 6 bases. There are 16 residues in the CDR3. CDR1 and CDR2 from the germline V gene are GTSNPN and SVGIG (reference sequence). Trimming stripped 2 bases from V and 4 bases from J, with 21 bases between. This CDR3 reads CAWSPQQGFASYEQYF. Here the CDR3 DNA reads TGTGCCTGGAGTCCTCAACAGGGTTTCGCGTCGTACGAGCAGTACTTC.